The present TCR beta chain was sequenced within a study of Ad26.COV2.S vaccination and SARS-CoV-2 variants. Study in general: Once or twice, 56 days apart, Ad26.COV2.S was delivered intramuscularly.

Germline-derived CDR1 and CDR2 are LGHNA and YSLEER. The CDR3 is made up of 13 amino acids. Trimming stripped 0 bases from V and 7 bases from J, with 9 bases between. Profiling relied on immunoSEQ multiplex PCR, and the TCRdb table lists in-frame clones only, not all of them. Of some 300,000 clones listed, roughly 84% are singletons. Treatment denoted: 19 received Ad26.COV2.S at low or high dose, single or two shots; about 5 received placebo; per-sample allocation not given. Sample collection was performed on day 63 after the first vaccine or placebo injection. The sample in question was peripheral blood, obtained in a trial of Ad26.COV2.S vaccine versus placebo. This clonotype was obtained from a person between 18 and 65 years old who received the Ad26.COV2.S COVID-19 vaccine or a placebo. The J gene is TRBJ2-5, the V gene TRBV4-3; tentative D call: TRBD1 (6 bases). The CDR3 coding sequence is TGCGCCAGCAGCCAAGAGAAAGGGGGGACCCAGTACTTC. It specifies CASSQEKGGTQYF.